The TCR beta chain under discussion was sequenced for a study of T-cell reconstitution after alpha-beta-depleted transplantation in children. The trim removed 0 bases at V and 6 bases at J, leaving 4 bases unmatched. This CDR3 is 15 amino acids long. The V gene's germline CDR1 is SGHVS and CDR2 FNYEAQ. This clonotype was detected ten times or more. Preparation of the TCRbeta library used unique molecular identifiers. Each CDR3 protein gets one entry after TCRdb re-called the PCR reads with MiXCR. The repertoire holds some 220,000 distinct CDR3 sequences, with around 9.6% as singletons. The TCR comes from a human donor who donated a stem cell graft to a child with acute lymphoblastic leukemia. The specimen comprised PBMCs from the stem cell graft donor, sampled from the stem cell graft. The chain uses TRBV7-6 and TRBJ2-3; 9 nucleotides agree with TRBD2. The CDR3 DNA reads TGTGCCAGCAGCTTAGCTCGCGGGGGGGCGGATACGCAGTATTTT. Translating gives CASSLARGGADTQYF.